One TCR beta chain is described in this entry. This specimen belongs to a study of beta chain features in type 1 diabetes. V was pared by 3 bases and J by 6 bases, with 16 bases between. CDR1 and CDR2 from the germline V gene are SGDLS and YYNGEE. This CDR3 contains 15 residues. The whole isolated RNA underwent reverse transcription, so sequencing captured expressed TCRB transcripts. Measured with immunoSEQ multiplex PCR; TCRdb has only the in-frame clones, and not every one. Of some 900,000 clones in the sample, roughly 17% were seen once. The receptor's source is a woman between 18 and 30 years old in good health. This sequence joins TRBV9 and TRBJ2-1, with TRBD2 as a possible D gene (5 bases). Source material: naive CD4+ T cells from blood. The DNA for the CDR3 is TGTGCCAGCAGCGCCGGAGGTACGAGTGGCAATGAGCAGTTCTTC. Amino acids: CASSAGGTSGNEQFF.